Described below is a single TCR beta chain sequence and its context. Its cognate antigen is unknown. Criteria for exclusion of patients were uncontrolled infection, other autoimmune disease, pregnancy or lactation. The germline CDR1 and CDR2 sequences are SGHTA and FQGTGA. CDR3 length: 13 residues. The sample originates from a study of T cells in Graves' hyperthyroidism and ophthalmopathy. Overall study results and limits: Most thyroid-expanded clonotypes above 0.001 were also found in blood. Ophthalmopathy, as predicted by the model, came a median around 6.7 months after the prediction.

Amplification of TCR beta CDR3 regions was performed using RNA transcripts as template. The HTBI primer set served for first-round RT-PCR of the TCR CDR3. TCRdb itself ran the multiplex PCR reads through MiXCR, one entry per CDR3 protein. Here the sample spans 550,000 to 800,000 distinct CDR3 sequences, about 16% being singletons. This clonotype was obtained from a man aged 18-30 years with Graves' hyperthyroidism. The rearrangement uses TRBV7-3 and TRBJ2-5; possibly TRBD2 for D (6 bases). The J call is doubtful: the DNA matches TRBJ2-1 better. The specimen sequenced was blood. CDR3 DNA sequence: TGTGCCAGCAGCTTAACGGGGGGAGAGACCCAGTTCTTC. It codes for CASSLTGGETQFF.